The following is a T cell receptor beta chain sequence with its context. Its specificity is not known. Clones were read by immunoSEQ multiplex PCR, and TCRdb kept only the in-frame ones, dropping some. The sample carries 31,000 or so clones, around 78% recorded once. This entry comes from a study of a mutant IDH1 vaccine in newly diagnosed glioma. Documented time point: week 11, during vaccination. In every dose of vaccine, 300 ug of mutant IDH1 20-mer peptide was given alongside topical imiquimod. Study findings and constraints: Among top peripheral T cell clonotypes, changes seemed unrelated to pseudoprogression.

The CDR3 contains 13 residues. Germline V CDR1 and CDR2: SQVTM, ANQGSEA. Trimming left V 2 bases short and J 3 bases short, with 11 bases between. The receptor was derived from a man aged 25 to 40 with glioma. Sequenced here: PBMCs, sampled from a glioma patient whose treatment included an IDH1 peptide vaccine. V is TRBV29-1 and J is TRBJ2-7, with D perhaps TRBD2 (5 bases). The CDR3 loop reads CSVERGGRYEQYF. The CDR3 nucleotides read TGCAGCGTTGAACGTGGCGGGCGCTACGAGCAGTACTTC.